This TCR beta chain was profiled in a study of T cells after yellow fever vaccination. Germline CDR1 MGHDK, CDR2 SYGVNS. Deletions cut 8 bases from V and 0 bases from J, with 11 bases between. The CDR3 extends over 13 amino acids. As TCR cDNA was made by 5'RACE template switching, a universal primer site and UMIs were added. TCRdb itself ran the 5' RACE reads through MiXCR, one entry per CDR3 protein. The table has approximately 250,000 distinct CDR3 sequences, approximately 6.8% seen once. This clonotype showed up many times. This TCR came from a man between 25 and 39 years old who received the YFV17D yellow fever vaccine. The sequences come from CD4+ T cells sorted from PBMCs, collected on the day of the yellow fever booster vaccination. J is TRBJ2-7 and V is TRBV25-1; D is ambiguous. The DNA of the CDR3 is TGTGCCAGCGGTAGAACAGCCTCCTACGAGCAGTACTTC. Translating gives CASGRTASYEQYF.